The clone carrying this TCR beta chain was seen at least ten times. Its antigen is as yet unknown. RNA transcripts yielded amplified TCR beta CDR3 regions. The HTBI primer set was used in a first-round RT-PCR of the TCR CDR3. TCRdb reprocessed the multiplex PCR reads with MiXCR, giving one entry per CDR3 protein. Found here are fewer than 450,000 distinct CDR3 sequences, around 18% of them singletons; the top ten hold 40% to 45%. These data are taken from a study of T cells in Graves' hyperthyroidism and ophthalmopathy. General study points: Most clonotypes expanded in the thyroid (above 0.001) were also present in blood. Before onset, by a median of approximately 6.8 months, the model predicted ophthalmopathy.

Disease lasting under 3 months, a NOSPECS grade of at least 4, and a Clinical Activity Score of at least 3 were features of the ophthalmopathy patients. Trimming shortened V by 3 bases and J by 3 bases, and 9 bases separated the two germline ends. The germline CDR1 and CDR2 sequences are SGHAT and FQNNGV. The CDR3 runs 13 residues. This sequence joins TRBV11-2 and TRBJ2-7; D unclear. The sample consisted of blood. This TCR was recovered from a man between 18 and 29 years old with Graves' ophthalmopathy. CDR3 nucleotide sequence: TGTGCCAGCAGCTTCGGCAGGAACTACGAGCAGTACTTC. It codes for CASSFGRNYEQYF.